The TCR beta chain described here comes from a study of shared clonotypes between healthy human individuals. In regard to this clone: Its cognate antigen is unknown.

Here immunoSEQ multiplex PCR was the method, and the copy in TCRdb shows in-frame clones only, minus some. The table has 2 million or so clones, 85% to 95% seen once; the top ten hold more than 0.1%. Splitting the CD4+ cells yielded a CD45RA+ naive subset and a CD45RA-negative memory subset. Study-wide results and caveats: A handful of donors had roughly 5% of their naive CD4 clonotypes in common. Blood was the only sampled material, and tissue repertoires likely differ. It was expected that sequencing depth would affect clonotype sharing among donors.

V lost 3 bases, J lost 0 bases, and 8 bases lay in between. This CDR3 contains 14 residues. Germline V lookup: CDR1 MNHNS, CDR2 SASEGT. The receptor comes from a man between 18 and 35 years old in good health. Sequencing used naive CD4+ T cells sorted from blood. As to subset: CD45RA+ positively selected. V and J are TRBV6-1 and TRBJ1-1; D may be TRBD1 (6 bases). This chain's CDR3 is CASSDRGMNTEAFF. The CDR3 DNA follows: TGTGCCAGCAGTGACAGGGGTATGAACACTGAAGCTTTCTTT.